This TCR beta chain comes out of a study of regulatory T cells in long-lasting Graves disease. Time point given: newly diagnosed GD, antithyroid drugs for less than 3 months. RNA isolated from PBMCs was used to make the TCR library. The diagnosis of Graves' disease used American Thyroid Association guidelines. Trimming stripped 0 bases from V and 5 bases from J, with 10 bases between. The CDR3 contains 14 residues. From germline, CDR1 is MNHEY and CDR2 SVGAGI. iRepertoire HTBI primers and Arm-PCR of CDR3 regions built TCR beta libraries. One entry per CDR3 protein, called by TCRdb with MiXCR from the multiplex PCR reads. In the table there are hundreds of thousands of distinct CDR3 sequences, approximately 12% of which are singletons. This clonotype was recorded at least ten times. The data were also submitted as part of a second study, on T cells in Graves' hyperthyroidism and ophthalmopathy. As that report states: Within blood appeared most thyroid clonotypes that had expanded above 0.001.

The chain combines TRBV6-5 with TRBJ2-5; D not certain. The specimen was peripheral blood mononuclear cells (PBMCs), collected at new diagnosis, from a patient treated with antithyroid drugs. The receptor was isolated from a man aged 25-45 years with Graves disease. Written as DNA, the CDR3 is TGTGCCAGCAGTTACTCGGTACGCCGGGAGACCCAGTACTTC. Translated: CASSYSVRRETQYF.